The T cell receptor beta chain under discussion was sequenced for a study of T cells in Graves' hyperthyroidism and ophthalmopathy. TCR beta CDR3 region amplification was performed from RNA transcripts. Primed by the HTBI set, a first-round RT-PCR was run on the TCR CDR3. TCRdb reprocessed the multiplex PCR reads via MiXCR and lists one record per CDR3 protein. The sample lists hundreds of thousands of distinct CDR3 sequences, roughly 50% occurring once. From germline, CDR1 is SGHTA and CDR2 FQGNSA. This CDR3 spans 14 amino acids. The V end lost 2 bases, the J end lost 4 bases, and 12 bases lay between the germline ends. Many counts were recorded for this clonotype.

The TCR was taken from a woman younger than 30 with Graves' hyperthyroidism. Sequenced material: peripheral blood or thyroid tissue (not recorded which). The chain employs TRBV7-2 and TRBJ2-7, with D tentatively TRBD1 (5 bases). CDR3 coding DNA: TGTGCCAGCAGCTTAAGGACAAACCAATACGAGCAGTACTTC. Translation gives CASSLRTNQYEQYF.